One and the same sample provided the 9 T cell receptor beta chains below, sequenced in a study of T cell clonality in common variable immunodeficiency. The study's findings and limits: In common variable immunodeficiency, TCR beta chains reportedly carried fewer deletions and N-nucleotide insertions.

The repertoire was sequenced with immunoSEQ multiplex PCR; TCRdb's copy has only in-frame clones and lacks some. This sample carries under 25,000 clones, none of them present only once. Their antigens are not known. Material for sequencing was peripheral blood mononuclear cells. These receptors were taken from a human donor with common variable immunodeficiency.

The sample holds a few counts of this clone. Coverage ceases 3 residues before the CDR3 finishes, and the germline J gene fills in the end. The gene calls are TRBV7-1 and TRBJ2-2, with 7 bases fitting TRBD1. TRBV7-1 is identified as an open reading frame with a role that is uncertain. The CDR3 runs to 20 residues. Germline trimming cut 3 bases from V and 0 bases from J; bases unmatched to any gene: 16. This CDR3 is CASSSNPVTGPTSNTGELFF. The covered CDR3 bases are TGTGCCAGCAGCTCTAATCCTGTGACAGGGCCCACTTCGAACACCGGGGAG.

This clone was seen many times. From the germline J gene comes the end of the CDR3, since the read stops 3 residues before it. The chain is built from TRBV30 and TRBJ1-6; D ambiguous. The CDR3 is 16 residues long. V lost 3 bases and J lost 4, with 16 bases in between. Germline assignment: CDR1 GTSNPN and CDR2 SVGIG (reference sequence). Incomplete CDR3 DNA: TGTGCCTGGAGAGGGCGGACTTTGGTATATAATTCACCC. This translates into CAWRGRTLVYNSP. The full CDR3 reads CAWRGRTLVYNSPLHF.

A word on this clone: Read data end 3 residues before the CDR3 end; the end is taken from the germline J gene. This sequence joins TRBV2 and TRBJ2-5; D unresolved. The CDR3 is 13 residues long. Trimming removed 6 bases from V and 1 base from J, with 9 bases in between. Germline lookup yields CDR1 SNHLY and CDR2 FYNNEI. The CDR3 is CASSVNLQETQYF. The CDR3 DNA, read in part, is TGTGCCAGCAGCGTTAATCTCCAAGAGACC.

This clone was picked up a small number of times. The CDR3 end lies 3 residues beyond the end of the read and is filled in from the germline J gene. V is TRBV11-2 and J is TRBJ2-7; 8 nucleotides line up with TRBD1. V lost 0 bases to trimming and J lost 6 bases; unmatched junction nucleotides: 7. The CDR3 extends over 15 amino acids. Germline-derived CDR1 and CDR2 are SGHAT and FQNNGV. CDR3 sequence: CASSLDRTGSGEQYF. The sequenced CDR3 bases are TGTGCCAGCAGCTTAGATAGGACAGGGTCCGGCGAG.

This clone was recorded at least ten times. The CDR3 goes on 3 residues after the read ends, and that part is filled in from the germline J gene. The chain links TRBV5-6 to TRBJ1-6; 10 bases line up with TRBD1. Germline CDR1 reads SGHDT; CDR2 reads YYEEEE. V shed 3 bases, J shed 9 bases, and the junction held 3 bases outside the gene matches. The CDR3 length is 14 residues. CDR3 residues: CASSYRDRGSPLHF. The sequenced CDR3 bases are TGTGCCAGCAGCTACCGGGACAGGGGTTCACCC. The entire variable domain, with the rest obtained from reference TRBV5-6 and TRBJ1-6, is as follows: DAGVTQSPTHLIKTRGQQVTLRCSPKSGHDTVSWYQQALGQGPQFIFQYYEEEERQRGNFPDRFSGHQFPNYSSELNVNALLLGDSALYLCASSYRDRGSPLHFGNGTRLTVT.

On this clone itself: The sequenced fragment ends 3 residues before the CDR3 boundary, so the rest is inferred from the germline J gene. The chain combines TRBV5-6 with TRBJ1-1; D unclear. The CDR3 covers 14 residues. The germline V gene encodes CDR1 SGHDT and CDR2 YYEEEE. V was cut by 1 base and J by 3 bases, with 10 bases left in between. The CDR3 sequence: CASSLSQRYTEAFF. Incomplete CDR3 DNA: TGTGCCAGCAGCTTGTCGCAGCGTTACACTGAA.

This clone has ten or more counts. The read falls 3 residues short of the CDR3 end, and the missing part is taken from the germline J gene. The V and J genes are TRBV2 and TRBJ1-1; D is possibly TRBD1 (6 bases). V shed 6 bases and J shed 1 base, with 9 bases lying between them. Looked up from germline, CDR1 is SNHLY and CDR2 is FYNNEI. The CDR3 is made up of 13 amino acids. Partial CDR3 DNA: TGTGCCAGCAGAAGACAGGCGAACACTGAA. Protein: CASRRQANTE. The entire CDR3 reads CASRRQANTEAFF.

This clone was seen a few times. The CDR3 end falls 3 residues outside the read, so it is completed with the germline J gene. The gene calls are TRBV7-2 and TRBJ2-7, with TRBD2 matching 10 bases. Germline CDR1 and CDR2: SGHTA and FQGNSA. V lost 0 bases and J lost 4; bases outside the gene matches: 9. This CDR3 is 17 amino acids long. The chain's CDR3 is CASSLASAGGPGYEQYF. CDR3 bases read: TGTGCCAGCAGCTTAGCTTCAGCGGGAGGGCCCGGGTACGAG.

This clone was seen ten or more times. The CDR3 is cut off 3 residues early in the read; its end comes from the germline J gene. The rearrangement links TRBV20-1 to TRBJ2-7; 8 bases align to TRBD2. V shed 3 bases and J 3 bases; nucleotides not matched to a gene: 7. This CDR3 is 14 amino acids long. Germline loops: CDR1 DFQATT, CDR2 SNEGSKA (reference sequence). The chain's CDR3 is CSASRASGRYEQYF. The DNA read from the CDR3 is TGCAGTGCTAGTCGGGCTAGCGGGCGCTACGAG.